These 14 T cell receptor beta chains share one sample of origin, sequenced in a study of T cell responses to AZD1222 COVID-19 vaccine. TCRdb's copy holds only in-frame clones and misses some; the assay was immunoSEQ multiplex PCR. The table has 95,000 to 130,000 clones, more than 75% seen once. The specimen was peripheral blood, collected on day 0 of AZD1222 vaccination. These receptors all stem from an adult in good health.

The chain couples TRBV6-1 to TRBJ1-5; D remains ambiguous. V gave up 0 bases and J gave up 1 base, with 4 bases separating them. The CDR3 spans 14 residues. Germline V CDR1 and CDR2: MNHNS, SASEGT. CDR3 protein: CASSEASSNQPQHF. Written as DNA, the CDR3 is TGTGCCAGCAGTGAAGCGTCCAGCAATCAGCCCCAGCATTTT.

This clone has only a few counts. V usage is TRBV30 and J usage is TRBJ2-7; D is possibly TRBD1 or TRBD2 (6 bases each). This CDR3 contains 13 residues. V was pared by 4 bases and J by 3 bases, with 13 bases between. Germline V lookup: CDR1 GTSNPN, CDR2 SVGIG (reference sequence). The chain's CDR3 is CAWMEGVGYEQYF. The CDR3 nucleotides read TGTGCCTGGATGGAGGGGGTGGGCTACGAGCAGTACTTC.

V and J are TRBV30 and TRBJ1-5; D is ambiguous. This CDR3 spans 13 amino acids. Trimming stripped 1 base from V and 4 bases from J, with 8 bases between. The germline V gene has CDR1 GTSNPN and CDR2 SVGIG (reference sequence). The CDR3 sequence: CAWSGQRNQPQHF. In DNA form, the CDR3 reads TGTGCCTGGAGTGGGCAGAGAAATCAGCCCCAGCATTTT.

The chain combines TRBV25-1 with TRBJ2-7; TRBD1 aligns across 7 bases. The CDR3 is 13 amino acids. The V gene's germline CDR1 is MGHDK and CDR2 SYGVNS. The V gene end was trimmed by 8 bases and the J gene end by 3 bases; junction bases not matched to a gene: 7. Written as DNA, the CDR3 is TGTGCCAGCGCTAAGGGACAGAACTACGAGCAGTACTTC. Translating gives CASAKGQNYEQYF.

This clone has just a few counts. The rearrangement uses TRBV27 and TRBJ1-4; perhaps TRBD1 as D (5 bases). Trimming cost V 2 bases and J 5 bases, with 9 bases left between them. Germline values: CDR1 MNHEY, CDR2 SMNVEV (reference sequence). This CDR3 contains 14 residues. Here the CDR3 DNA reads TGTGCCAGCAGTTTAGAGGGACCAAATGAAAAACTGTTTTTT. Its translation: CASSLEGPNEKLFF. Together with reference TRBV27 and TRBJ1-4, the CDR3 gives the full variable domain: EAQVTQNPRYLITVTGKKLTVTCSQNMNHEYMSWYRQDPGLGLRQIYYSMNVEVTDKGDVPEGYKVSRKEKRNFPLILESPSPNQTSLYFCASSLEGPNEKLFFGSGTQLSVL.

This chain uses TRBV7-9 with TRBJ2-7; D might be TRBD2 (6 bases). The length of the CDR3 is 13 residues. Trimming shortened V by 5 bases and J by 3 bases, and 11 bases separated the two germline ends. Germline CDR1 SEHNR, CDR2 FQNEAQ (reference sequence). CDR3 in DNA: TGTGCCAGCAGCCCGAGGGAGGTCTACGAGCAGTACTTC. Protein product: CASSPREVYEQYF. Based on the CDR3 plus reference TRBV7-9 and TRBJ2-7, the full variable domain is DTGVSQNPRHKITKRGQNVTFRCDPISEHNRLYWYRQTLGQGPEFLTYFQNEAQLEKSRLLSDRFSAERPKGSFSTLEIQRTEQGDSAMYLCASSPREVYEQYFGPGTRLTVT.

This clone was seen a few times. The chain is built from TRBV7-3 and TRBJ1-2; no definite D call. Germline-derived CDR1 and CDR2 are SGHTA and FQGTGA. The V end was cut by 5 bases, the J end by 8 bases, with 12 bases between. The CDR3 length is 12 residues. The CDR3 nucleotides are TGTGCCAGCAGCCCAAGTGGGATCGGCTACACCTTC. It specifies CASSPSGIGYTF. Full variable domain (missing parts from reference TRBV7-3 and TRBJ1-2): GAGVSQTPSNKVTEKGKYVELRCDPISGHTALYWYRQSLGQGPEFLIYFQGTGAADDSGLPNDRFFAVRPEGSVSTLKIQRTERGDSAVYLCASSPSGIGYTFGSGTRLTVV.

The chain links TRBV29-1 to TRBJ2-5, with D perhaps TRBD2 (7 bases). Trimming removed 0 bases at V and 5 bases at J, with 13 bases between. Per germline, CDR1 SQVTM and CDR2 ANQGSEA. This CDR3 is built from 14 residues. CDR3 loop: CSVEDRGGMETQYF. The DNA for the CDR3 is TGCAGCGTTGAAGATAGGGGGGGAATGGAGACCCAGTACTTC.

CDR3 loop: CASSGLQNTDTQYF. In DNA form, the CDR3 reads TGTGCCAGCAGCGGGCTACAAAACACAGATACGCAGTATTTT. The chain links TRBV11-2 to TRBJ2-3, with D hard to call. This CDR3 contains 14 residues. V was trimmed by 5 bases and J by 2 bases, leaving 11 bases between them. Germline assignment: CDR1 SGHAT and CDR2 FQNNGV. Full variable domain (outside the CDR3, taken from reference TRBV11-2 and TRBJ2-3): EAGVAQSPRYKIIEKRQSVAFWCNPISGHATLYWYQQILGQGPKLLIQFQNNGVVDDSQLPKDRFSAERLKGVDSTLKIQPAKLEDSAVYLCASSGLQNTDTQYFGPGTRLTVL.

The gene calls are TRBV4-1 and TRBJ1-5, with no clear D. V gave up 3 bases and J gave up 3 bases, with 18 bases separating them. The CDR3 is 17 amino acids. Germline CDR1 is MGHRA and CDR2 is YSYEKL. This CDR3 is CASSQDPRANLNQPQHF. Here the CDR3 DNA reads TGCGCCAGCAGCCAGGACCCAAGGGCCAACCTCAATCAGCCCCAGCATTTT.

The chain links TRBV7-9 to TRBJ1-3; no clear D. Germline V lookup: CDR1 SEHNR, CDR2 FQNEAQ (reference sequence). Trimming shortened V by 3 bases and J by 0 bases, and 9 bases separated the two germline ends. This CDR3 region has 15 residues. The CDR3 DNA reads TGTGCCAGCAGCTTTGTGGGGAGCTCTGGAAACACCATATATTTT. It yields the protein CASSFVGSSGNTIYF. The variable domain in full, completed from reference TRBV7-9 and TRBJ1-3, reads DTGVSQNPRHKITKRGQNVTFRCDPISEHNRLYWYRQTLGQGPEFLTYFQNEAQLEKSRLLSDRFSAERPKGSFSTLEIQRTEQGDSAMYLCASSFVGSSGNTIYFGEGSWLTVV.

CDR3 coding DNA: TGTGCCACGGAGGCGAGGGATTCCTCTGGAAACACCATATATTTT. It yields the protein CATEARDSSGNTIYF. The V call is TRBV28, the J call TRBJ1-3, with D unclear. CDR3 length: 15 amino acids. Trimming shortened V by 10 bases and J by 0 bases, and 16 bases separated the two germline ends. CDR1 MDHEN and CDR2 SYDVKM come from the germline V gene.

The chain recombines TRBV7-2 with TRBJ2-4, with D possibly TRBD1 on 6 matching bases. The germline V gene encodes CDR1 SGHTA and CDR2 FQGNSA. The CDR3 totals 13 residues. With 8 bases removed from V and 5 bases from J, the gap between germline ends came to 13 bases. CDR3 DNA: TGTGCCAGCGGTGAGGGGGTAGAAAACATTCAGTACTTC. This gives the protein CASGEGVENIQYF.

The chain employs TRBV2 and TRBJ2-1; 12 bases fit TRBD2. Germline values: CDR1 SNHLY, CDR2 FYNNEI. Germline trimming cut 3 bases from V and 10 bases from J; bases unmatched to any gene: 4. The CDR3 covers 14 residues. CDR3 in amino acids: CASSETSGRPEQFF. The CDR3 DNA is TGTGCCAGCAGTGAGACTAGCGGGAGACCCGAGCAGTTCTTC. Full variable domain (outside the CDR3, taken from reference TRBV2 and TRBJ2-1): EPEVTQTPSHQVTQMGQEVILRCVPISNHLYFYWYRQILGQKVEFLVSFYNNEISEKSEIFDDQFSVERPDGSNFTLKIRSTKLEDSAMYFCASSETSGRPEQFFGPGTRLTVL.